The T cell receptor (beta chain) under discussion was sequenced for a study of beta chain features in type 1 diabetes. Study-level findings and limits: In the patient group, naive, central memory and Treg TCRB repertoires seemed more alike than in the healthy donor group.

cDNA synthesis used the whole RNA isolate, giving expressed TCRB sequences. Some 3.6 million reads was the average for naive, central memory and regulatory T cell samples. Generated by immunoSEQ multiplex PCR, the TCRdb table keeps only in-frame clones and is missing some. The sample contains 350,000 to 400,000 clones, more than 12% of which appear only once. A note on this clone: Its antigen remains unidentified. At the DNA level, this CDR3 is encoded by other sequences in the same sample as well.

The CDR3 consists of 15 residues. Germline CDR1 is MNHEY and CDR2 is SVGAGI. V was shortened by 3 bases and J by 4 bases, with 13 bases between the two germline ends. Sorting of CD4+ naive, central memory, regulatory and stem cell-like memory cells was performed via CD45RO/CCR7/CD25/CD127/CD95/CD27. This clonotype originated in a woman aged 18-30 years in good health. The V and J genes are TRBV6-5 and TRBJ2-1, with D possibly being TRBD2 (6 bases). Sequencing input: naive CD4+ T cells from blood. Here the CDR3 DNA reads TGTGCCAGCAGTTATAGAGGGAGGACATACAATGAGCAGTTCTTC. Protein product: CASSYRGRTYNEQFF.